The rows below give T cell receptor beta chains drawn from one sample of a study of CD8 T cells in Susac syndrome. TCRdb analysed the immunoSEQ multiplex PCR reads with MiXCR anew, one entry per CDR3 protein. The sample holds 150,000 to 180,000 distinct CDR3 sequences, 94% seen once. The sample was CD8+ T cells from PBMCs. Receptor source: a human donor with multiple sclerosis. CDR3s include the opening cysteine and the closing phenylalanine or tryptophan. Each record gives: CDR3 DNA, CDR3 protein, D gene, V gene, J gene. The D gene is left open where the match is weak.

CDR3 DNA: TGTGCCAGCAGATCACAGGGACACTCGACCTACGAGCAGTACTTC; CDR3 protein: CASRSQGHSTYEQYF; D gene: -; V gene: TRBV19; J gene: TRBJ2-7
CDR3 DNA: TGTGCCAGCAGTTCGGACAGGATGAACTCACCCCTCCACTTT; CDR3 protein: CASSSDRMNSPLHF; D gene: TRBD1; V gene: TRBV2; J gene: TRBJ1-6
CDR3 DNA: TGCAGTGCTAAAGGACTAGCGCGTCCAAGCTCCTACAATGAGCAGTTCTTC; CDR3 protein: CSAKGLARPSSYNEQFF; D gene: TRBD2; V gene: TRBV20-1; J gene: TRBJ2-1
CDR3 DNA: TGCGCCAGCAGAGCGGGGGACCTCTCCTACGAGCAGTACTTC; CDR3 protein: CASRAGDLSYEQYF; D gene: TRBD2; V gene: TRBV10-2; J gene: TRBJ2-7
CDR3 DNA: TGTGCCAGCAGCGTAGGGGGAGGGGCGAACATTCAGTACTTC; CDR3 protein: CASSVGGGANIQYF; D gene: TRBD2; V gene: TRBV9; J gene: TRBJ2-4
CDR3 DNA: TGCAGTGCCCTGACGTACACTGAAGCTTTCTTT; CDR3 protein: CSALTYTEAFF; D gene: -; V gene: TRBV20-1; J gene: TRBJ1-1
CDR3 DNA: TGTGCCAGCAGCCAAGAGAATCGGGGCTACGAGCAGTACTTC; CDR3 protein: CASSQENRGYEQYF; D gene: -; V gene: TRBV3-1; J gene: TRBJ2-7
CDR3 DNA: TGTGCCAGCAGCCCGACAGGGGGTGGCTCTGGGGCCAACGTCCTGACTTTC; CDR3 protein: CASSPTGGGSGANVLTF; D gene: TRBD1; V gene: TRBV7-9; J gene: TRBJ2-6
CDR3 DNA: TGTGCCTGGAGTTTGGGGACAGGGGCACATCAGCCCCAGCATTTT; CDR3 protein: CAWSLGTGAHQPQHF; D gene: TRBD1; V gene: TRBV30; J gene: TRBJ1-5
CDR3 DNA: TGTGCCTCGGGACGGATTAACTATGGCTACACCTTC; CDR3 protein: CASGRINYGYTF; D gene: -; V gene: TRBV30; J gene: TRBJ1-2
CDR3 DNA: TGTGCCAGCAGCCCTGGGGGCGAGCAGTACTTC; CDR3 protein: CASSPGGEQYF; D gene: -; V gene: TRBV3-1; J gene: TRBJ2-7